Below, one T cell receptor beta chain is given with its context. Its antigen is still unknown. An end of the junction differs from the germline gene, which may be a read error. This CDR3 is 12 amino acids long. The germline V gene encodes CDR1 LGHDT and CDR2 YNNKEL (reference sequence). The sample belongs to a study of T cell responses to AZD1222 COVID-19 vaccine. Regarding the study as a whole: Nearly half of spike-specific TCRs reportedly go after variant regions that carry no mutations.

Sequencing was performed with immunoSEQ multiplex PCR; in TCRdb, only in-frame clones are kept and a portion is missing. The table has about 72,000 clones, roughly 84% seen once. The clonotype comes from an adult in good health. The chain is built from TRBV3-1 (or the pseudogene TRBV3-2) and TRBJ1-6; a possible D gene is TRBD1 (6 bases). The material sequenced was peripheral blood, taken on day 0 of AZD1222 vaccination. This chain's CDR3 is CASSPGGSPVYF. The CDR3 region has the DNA TGTGCCAGCAGCCCGGGGGGCAGTCCGGTCTACTTT.